These 24 T cell receptor beta chains came from one sample sequenced in a study of regulatory T cells in long-lasting Graves disease. Time point noted: newly diagnosed GD, antithyroid drugs for less than 3 months. Scientists built the TCR library using RNA that was extracted from PBMCs. In building TCR beta libraries, iRepertoire HTBI primers were used together with Arm-PCR of CDR3 regions. TCRdb reprocessed the multiplex PCR reads via MiXCR and lists one record per CDR3 protein. Counted here are over 400,000 distinct CDR3 sequences, around 15% occurring once; the ten biggest clones make up approximately 15%. Another study also made use of these data, one on T cells in Graves' hyperthyroidism and ophthalmopathy.

The specimen comprised peripheral blood mononuclear cells (PBMCs), sampled at new diagnosis, from a patient treated with antithyroid drugs. The receptors originated from a woman aged 50 to 60 with Graves disease.

This clonotype was counted at least ten times. The CDR3 spells CASSSPGLVADEQFF. In nucleotides, the CDR3 is TGTGCCAGCAGCTCCCCGGGACTAGTAGCCGATGAGCAGTTCTTC. The chain uses TRBV11-2 and TRBJ2-1; TRBD2 agrees at 8 bases. Losses at the gene ends were 4 bases for V and 8 bases for J; bases not matched to a gene: 10. The CDR3 contains 15 residues. CDR1 and CDR2 from the germline V gene are SGHAT and FQNNGV.

This clonotype was seen at least ten times. This chain connects TRBV3-1 to TRBJ2-4, with unresolved D. CDR3 length: 14 residues. V was pared by 0 bases and J by 0 bases, with 3 bases between. Germline CDR1 LGHDT, CDR2 YNNKEL (reference sequence). The CDR3 coding sequence is TGTGCCAGCAGCCAAGATCTAGCCAAAAACATTCAGTACTTC. Its translation: CASSQDLAKNIQYF. Supplemented by reference TRBV3-1 and TRBJ2-4, the full variable domain reads DTAVSQTPKYLVTQMGNDKSIKCEQNLGHDTMYWYKQDSKKFLKIMFSYNNKELIINETVPNRFSPKSPDKAHLNLHINSLELGDSAVYFCASSQDLAKNIQYFGAGTRLSVL.

This clonotype was detected only a few times. This chain connects TRBV20-1 to TRBJ1-5, with D unresolved. Germline V CDR1 and CDR2: DFQATT, SNEGSKA (reference sequence). V was trimmed by 5 bases and J by 2 bases, leaving 16 bases between them. The length of the CDR3 is 15 residues. The CDR3 reads CSALSRIGGNQPQHF. The CDR3 DNA follows: TGCAGTGCTCTAAGTAGGATTGGGGGCAATCAGCCCCAGCATTTT.

As for this clonotype: A single base is all that separates this from a far larger clone, so a read error is likely. The chain joins TRBV6-1 to TRBJ2-3, with D possibly being TRBD2 (6 bases). The CDR3 sequence is 15 residues long. The germline V gene encodes CDR1 MNHNS and CDR2 SASEGT. CDR3 bases: TGTGCCAGCAGTGATCCAGCGGGCCGGTACAATGAGCAGTCCTTC. It is translated as CASSDPAGRYNEQSF.

This clonotype was picked up many times. The V and J genes are TRBV28 and TRBJ2-1; TRBD1 agrees at 7 bases. V trimming: 6 bases; J trimming: 6 bases; junction bases outside the gene matches: 14. The CDR3 runs 16 residues. The germline gives CDR1 MDHEN, CDR2 SYDVKM. The CDR3 DNA is TGTGCCAGCAGCCCCTACCCGGGACAGAAATTCAATGAGCAGTTCTTC. This gives the protein CASSPYPGQKFNEQFF.

The gene calls are TRBV6-9 and TRBJ2-1, with TRBD2 identical over 10 bases. Germline CDR1 reads MNHGY; CDR2 reads SVAAGI. Trimming removed 3 bases from V and 8 bases from J; junction bases left unmatched: 10. This CDR3 spans 16 amino acids. The chain's CDR3 is CASSYSSGRLPDEQFF. For the CDR3, the DNA is TGTGCCAGCAGTTACTCTAGCGGGAGACTCCCCGATGAGCAGTTCTTC.

The chain combines TRBV4-1 with TRBJ2-1; TRBD2 agrees at 9 bases. The better agreement between TRBJ2-5 and the DNA end casts doubt on the J call. CDR3 length equals 15 residues. Germline-derived CDR1 and CDR2 are MGHRA and YSYEKL. The CDR3 DNA reads as TGCGCCAGCAGCCTCATAGGACTAGCGCAAGAGACCCAGTACTTC. Translated, it gives CASSLIGLAQETQYF.

Concerning this clonotype itself: A much larger clone sits a single nucleotide away, making a read error possible. Given the absence of the conserved phenylalanine or tryptophan at the CDR3 end, a read error is likely. This chain uses TRBV7-2 with TRBJ2-1; 7 bases match TRBD1. The CDR3 is 16 residues long. Germline V CDR1 and CDR2: SGHTA, FQGNSA. V was clipped by 6 bases and J by 1 base; unmatched bases: 9. This CDR3 reads CASSRTGTVSYNEQFL. The CDR3 region has the DNA TGTGCCAGCAGTAGAACCGGGACAGTGTCCTACAATGAGCAGTTCTTG.

Turning to this clonotype: A read error may account for a junction end that differs from germline. This chain connects TRBV6-2 or TRBV6-3 to TRBJ2-2, with 7 bases matching TRBD1. The CDR3 is 16 amino acids. Germline V gives CDR1 MNHEY, CDR2 SVGEGT. CDR3 amino acids: CASSYSGQPNTRELFF. CDR3 nucleotides: TGTGCCAGCAGTTACTCGGGACAGCCGAACACCAGGGAGCTGTTTTTT.

This clonotype came up many times. CDR3 loop: CASSTAYATNEKLFF. DNA of the CDR3: TGTGCCAGCAGCACAGCGTATGCAACTAATGAAAAACTGTTTTTT. This rearrangement joins TRBV28 to TRBJ1-4; D not certain. The CDR3 covers 15 residues. Per the germline V gene, CDR1 is MDHEN and CDR2 is SYDVKM. Trimming left V 6 bases short and J 0 bases short, with 11 bases between.

This clonotype came up many times. The genes are TRBV12-3 or TRBV12-4 and TRBJ1-1; no firm D call. Trimming pared 4 bases from V and 5 bases from J, leaving 11 bases between. The CDR3 contains 13 residues. The CDR3 sequence is CASSYILGTEAFF. The CDR3 DNA sequence: TGTGCCAGCAGTTATATACTTGGAACTGAAGCTTTCTTT.

Ten or more counts support this clonotype. The chain combines TRBV12-3 or TRBV12-4 with TRBJ2-7; tentative D call: TRBD1 (6 bases). Trimming pared 6 bases from V and 7 bases from J, leaving 13 bases between. CDR3 length: 12 amino acids. The CDR3 sequence: CASSKTGLEQYF. The CDR3 DNA sequence: TGTGCCAGCAGCAAGACAGGTCTTGAGCAGTACTTC.

This clonotype was seen more than once but under ten times. This chain uses TRBV11-2 with TRBJ2-5, with 10 positions matching TRBD2. This CDR3 is 17 amino acids long. The V and J ends lost 2 bases and 5 bases, in that order; junction bases with no gene match: 11. Germline assignment: CDR1 SGHAT and CDR2 FQNNGV. CDR3 residues: CASSLYGAGGPGETQYF. The CDR3, as DNA: TGTGCCAGCAGCTTATATGGAGCGGGAGGGCCGGGGGAGACCCAGTACTTC.

The genes are TRBV28 and TRBJ2-7, with TRBD2 as a possible D gene (6 bases). The CDR3 spans 14 residues. Trimming took off 7 bases at V and 2 bases at J, with 15 bases between the two ends. CDR1 MDHEN and CDR2 SYDVKM come from the germline V gene. The CDR3 here is CASTPGTAAYEQYF. CDR3 coding DNA: TGTGCCAGCACCCCCGGGACTGCTGCCTACGAGCAGTACTTC.

This clonotype was detected many times. V gene TRBV7-2 combines with J gene TRBJ2-2; TRBD2 agrees at 10 bases. The J segment lost 5 bases and the V segment lost 4 bases, leaving 4 bases of the junction unmatched. CDR3 length: 15 amino acids. CDR1 is SGHTA and CDR2 is FQGNSA in the germline V gene. This chain's CDR3 is CASSYLAGVTGELFF. The CDR3 coding sequence is TGTGCCAGCAGCTACCTAGCGGGAGTGACCGGGGAGCTGTTTTTT.

The chain has TRBV6-2 or TRBV6-3 and TRBJ2-7; D might be TRBD2 (7 bases). The CDR3 loop spans 14 amino acids. The germline gives CDR1 MNHEY, CDR2 SVGEGT. The V end lost 5 bases, the J end lost 2 bases, and 13 bases lay between the germline ends. The CDR3: CASSEGGGTYEQYF. CDR3 coding DNA: TGTGCCAGCAGTGAGGGGGGGGGAACCTACGAGCAGTACTTC.

This clonotype has at least ten counts. J is TRBJ2-5 and V is TRBV20-1; the D gene is possibly TRBD1 (5 bases). Trimming took 3 bases from V and 2 from J, leaving 13 bases between them. Per germline, CDR1 DFQATT and CDR2 SNEGSKA (reference sequence). CDR3 length: 14 amino acids. The DNA for the CDR3 is TGCAGTGCTAGGGCAGGGCCGTTACAAGAGACCCAGTACTTC. It yields the protein CSARAGPLQETQYF.

Worth noting for this clonotype: This clone may be a read error of a much larger clone one base away. The chain is built from TRBV3-1 and TRBJ2-1; possible D gene TRBD1, 6 bases. The CDR3 sequence is 16 residues long. The V end lost 4 bases, the J end lost 2 bases, and 15 bases lay between the germline ends. Germline assignment: CDR1 LGHDT and CDR2 YNNKEL (reference sequence). CDR3 nucleotide sequence: TGTGCCAGCAGCCCAGTGGGGGCAGCTCCCTACAATGAGCAGTTCTTC. Translating it yields CASSPVGAAPYNEQFF.

This chain links TRBV4-1 with TRBJ2-7; a possible D gene is TRBD2 (6 bases). The V and J ends lost 2 bases and 6 bases respectively, with 14 bases between them. This CDR3 spans 14 amino acids. CDR1 and CDR2 from the germline V gene are MGHRA and YSYEKL. CDR3 sequence reads: CASSQLGGVSEQYF. The CDR3 nucleotides are TGCGCCAGCAGCCAACTTGGAGGGGTAAGCGAGCAGTACTTC.

The rearrangement links TRBV6-2 or TRBV6-3 to TRBJ2-5, with 8 bases lining up with TRBD2. Per the germline V gene, CDR1 is MNHEY and CDR2 is SVGEGT. The CDR3 contains 17 residues. Trimming at V came to 2 bases and at J to 2 bases, leaving 10 bases not matched to a gene. CDR3 loop: CASSYAVSGSRQETQYF. In nucleotides, the CDR3 is TGTGCCAGCAGTTACGCAGTAAGCGGGAGCCGGCAAGAGACCCAGTACTTC.

This clonotype was recorded at least ten times. The chain carries TRBV30 and TRBJ2-2; 7 nucleotides match TRBD2. The CDR3 length is 17 residues. CDR1 and CDR2 from the germline V gene are GTSNPN and SVGIG (reference sequence). Trimming took 3 bases from V and 2 from J; bases not matched to a gene: 12. The CDR3 reads CAWRQTSSGKNTGELFF. In DNA form, the CDR3 reads TGTGCCTGGAGACAAACTTCTAGCGGAAAAAACACCGGGGAGCTGTTTTTT.

At least ten counts were recorded for this clonotype. The V gene is TRBV28, the J gene TRBJ1-6; D is unclear. V was shortened by 3 bases and J by 7 bases, with 4 bases between the two germline ends. CDR3 length: 12 amino acids. From germline, CDR1 is MDHEN and CDR2 SYDVKM. CDR3 in DNA: TGTGCCAGCAGTTTTCAGAATTCACCCCTCCACTTT. Translation gives CASSFQNSPLHF. The entire variable domain, with the rest obtained from reference TRBV28 and TRBJ1-6, is as follows: DVKVTQSSRYLVKRTGEKVFLECVQDMDHENMFWYRQDPGLGLRLIYFSYDVKMKEKGDIPEGYSVSREKKERFSLILESASTNQTSMYLCASSFQNSPLHFGNGTRLTVT.

The chain combines TRBV2 with TRBJ1-1; no clear D gene. In germline, CDR1 is SNHLY, CDR2 FYNNEI. The CDR3 is 12 amino acids. The V and J ends lost 2 bases and 11 bases respectively, with 12 bases between them. Written as DNA, the CDR3 is TGTGCCAGCAGTGAACCTCCAGGTGGGGCTTTCTTT. Its translation is CASSEPPGGAFF. The complete variable domain, with remaining parts taken from reference TRBV2 and TRBJ1-1, reads EPEVTQTPSHQVTQMGQEVILRCVPISNHLYFYWYRQILGQKVEFLVSFYNNEISEKSEIFDDQFSVERPDGSNFTLKIRSTKLEDSAMYFCASSEPPGGAFFGQGTRLTVV.

Turning to this clonotype: A much larger clone is a single base away; this may be a read error. The V call is TRBV2, the J call TRBJ2-5; D is tentatively TRBD1 or TRBD2 (6 bases each). Germline assignment: CDR1 SNHLY and CDR2 FYNNEI. The CDR3 runs 15 residues. Trimming took off 3 bases at V and 2 bases at J, with 13 bases between the two ends. The CDR3 here is CASSDTRGAQETQYF. The CDR3 DNA reads as TGTGCCAGCAGTGACACGAGGGGGGCACAAGAGACCCAGTACTTC.